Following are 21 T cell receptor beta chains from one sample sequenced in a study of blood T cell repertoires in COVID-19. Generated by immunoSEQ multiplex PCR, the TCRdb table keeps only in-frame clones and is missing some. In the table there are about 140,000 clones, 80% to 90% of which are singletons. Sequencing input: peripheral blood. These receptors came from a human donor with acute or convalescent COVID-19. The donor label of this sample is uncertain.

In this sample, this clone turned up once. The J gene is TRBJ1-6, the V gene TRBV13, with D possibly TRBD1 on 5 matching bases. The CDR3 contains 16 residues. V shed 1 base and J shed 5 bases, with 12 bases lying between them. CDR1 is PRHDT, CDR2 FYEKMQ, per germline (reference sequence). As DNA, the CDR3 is TGTGCCAGCAGCTTAGAGGAGGGCAGGGATAATTCACCCCTCCACTTT. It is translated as CASSLEEGRDNSPLHF.

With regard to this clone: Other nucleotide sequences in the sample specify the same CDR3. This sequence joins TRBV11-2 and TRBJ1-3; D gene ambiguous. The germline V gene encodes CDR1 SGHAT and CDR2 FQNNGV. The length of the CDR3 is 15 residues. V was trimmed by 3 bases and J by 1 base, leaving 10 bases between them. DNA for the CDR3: TGTGCCAGCAGCTTTCTTCGGGGATCTGGAAACACCATATATTTT. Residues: CASSFLRGSGNTIYF.

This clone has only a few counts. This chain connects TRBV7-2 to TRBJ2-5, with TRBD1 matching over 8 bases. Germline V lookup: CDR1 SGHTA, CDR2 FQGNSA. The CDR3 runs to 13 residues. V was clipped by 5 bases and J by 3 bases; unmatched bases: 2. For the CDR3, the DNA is TGTGCCAGCAGCAAGACAGGGGAAGAGACCCAGTACTTC. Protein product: CASSKTGEETQYF.

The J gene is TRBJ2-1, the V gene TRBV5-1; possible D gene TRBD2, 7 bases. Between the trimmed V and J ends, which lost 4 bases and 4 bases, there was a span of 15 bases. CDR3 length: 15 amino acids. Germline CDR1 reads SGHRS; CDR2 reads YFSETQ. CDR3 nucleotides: TGCGCCAGCAGCACAACAGCGGGGACATACAATGAGCAGTTCTTC. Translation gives CASSTTAGTYNEQFF.

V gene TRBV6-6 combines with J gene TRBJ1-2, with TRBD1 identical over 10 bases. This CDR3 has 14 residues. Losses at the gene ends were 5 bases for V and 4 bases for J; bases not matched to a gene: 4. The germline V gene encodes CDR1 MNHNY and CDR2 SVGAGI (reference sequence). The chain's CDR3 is CASSRGQGSYGYTF. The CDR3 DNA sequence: TGTGCCAGCAGTAGGGGACAGGGGAGCTATGGCTACACCTTC.

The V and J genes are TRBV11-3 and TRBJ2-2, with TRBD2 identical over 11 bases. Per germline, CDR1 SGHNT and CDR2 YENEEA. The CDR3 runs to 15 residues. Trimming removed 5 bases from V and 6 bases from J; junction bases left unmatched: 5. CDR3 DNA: TGTGCCAGCAGCCTAGCGGGGGGAAGGTCCGGGGAGCTGTTTTTT. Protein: CASSLAGGRSGELFF.

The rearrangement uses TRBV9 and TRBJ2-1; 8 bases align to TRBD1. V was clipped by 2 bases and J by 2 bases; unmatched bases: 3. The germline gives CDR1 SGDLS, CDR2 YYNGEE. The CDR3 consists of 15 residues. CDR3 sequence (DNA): TGTGCCAGCAGCGTTCAGGGGGCTACCTACAATGAGCAGTTCTTC. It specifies CASSVQGATYNEQFF.

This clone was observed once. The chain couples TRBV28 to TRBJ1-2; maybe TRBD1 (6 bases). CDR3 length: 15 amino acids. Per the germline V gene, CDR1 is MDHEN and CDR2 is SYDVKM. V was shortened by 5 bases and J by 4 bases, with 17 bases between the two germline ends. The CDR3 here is CASSAPGEGLYGYTF. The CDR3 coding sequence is TGTGCCAGCAGTGCTCCAGGGGAAGGGCTCTATGGCTACACCTTC.

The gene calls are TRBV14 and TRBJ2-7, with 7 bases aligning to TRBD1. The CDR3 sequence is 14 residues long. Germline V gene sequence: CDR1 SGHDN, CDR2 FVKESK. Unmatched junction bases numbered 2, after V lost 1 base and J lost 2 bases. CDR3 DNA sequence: TGTGCCAGCAGCCAAGCCGGGACAGCCTACGAGCAGTACTTC. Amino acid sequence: CASSQAGTAYEQYF.

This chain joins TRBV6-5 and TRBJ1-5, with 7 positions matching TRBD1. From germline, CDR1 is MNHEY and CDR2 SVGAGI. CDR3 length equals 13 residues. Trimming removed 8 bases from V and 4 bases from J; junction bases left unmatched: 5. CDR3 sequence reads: CASAGTVNQPQHF. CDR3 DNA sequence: TGTGCCAGCGCCGGGACAGTTAATCAGCCCCAGCATTTT.

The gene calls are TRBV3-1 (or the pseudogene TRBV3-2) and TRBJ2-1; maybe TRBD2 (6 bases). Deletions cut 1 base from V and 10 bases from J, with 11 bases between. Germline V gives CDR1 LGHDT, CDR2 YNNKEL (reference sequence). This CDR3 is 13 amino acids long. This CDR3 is CASSQARAGEQFF. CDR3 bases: TGTGCCAGCAGCCAAGCGAGGGCGGGGGAGCAGTTCTTC.

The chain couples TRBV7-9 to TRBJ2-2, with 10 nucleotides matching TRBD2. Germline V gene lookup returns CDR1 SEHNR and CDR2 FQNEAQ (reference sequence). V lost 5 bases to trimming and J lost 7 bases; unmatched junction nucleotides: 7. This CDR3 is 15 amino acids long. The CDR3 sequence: CASSPSGGSFGELFF. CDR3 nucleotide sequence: TGTGCCAGCAGCCCTAGCGGGGGAAGCTTCGGGGAGCTGTTTTTT.

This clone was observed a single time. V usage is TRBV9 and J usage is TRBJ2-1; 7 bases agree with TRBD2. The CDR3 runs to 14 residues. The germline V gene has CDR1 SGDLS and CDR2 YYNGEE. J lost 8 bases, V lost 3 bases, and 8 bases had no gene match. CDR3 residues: CASSARLAPDEQFF. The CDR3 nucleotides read TGTGCCAGCAGCGCCCGACTAGCCCCCGATGAGCAGTTCTTC.

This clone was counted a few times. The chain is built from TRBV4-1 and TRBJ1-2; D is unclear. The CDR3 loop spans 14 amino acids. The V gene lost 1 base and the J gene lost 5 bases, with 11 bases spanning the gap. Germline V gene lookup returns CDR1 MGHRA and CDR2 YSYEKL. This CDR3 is CASSQVMGLYGYTF. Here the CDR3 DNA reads TGCGCCAGCAGCCAAGTTATGGGCCTTTATGGCTACACCTTC.

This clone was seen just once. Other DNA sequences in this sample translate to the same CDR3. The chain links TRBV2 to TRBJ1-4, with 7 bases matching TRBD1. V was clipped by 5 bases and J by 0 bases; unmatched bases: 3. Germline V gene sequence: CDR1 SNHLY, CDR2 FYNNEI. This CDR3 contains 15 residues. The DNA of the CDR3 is TGTGCCAGCAGTAGGGACAGAGCAACTAATGAAAAACTGTTTTTT. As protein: CASSRDRATNEKLFF. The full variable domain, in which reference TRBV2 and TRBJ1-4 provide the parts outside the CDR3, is EPEVTQTPSHQVTQMGQEVILRCVPISNHLYFYWYRQILGQKVEFLVSFYNNEISEKSEIFDDQFSVERPDGSNFTLKIRSTKLEDSAMYFCASSRDRATNEKLFFGSGTQLSVL.

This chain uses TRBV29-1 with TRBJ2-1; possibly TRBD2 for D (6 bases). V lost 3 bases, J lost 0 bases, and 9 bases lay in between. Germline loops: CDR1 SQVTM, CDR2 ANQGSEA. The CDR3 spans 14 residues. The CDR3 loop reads CSVDTGSSYNEQFF. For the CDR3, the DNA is TGCAGCGTTGACACCGGGAGCTCCTACAATGAGCAGTTCTTC.

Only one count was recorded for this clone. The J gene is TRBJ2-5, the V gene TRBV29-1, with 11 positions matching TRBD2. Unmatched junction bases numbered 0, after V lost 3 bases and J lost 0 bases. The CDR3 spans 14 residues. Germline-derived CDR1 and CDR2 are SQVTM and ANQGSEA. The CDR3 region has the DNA TGCAGCGTTGAGACTAGCGGGAACCAAGAGACCCAGTACTTC. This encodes CSVETSGNQETQYF.

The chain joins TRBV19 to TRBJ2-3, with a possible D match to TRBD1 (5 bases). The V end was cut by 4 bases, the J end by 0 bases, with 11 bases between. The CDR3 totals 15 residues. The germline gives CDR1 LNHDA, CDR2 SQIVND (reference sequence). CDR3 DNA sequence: TGTGCCAGTAGTAACCGACAGTCTAGCACAGATACGCAGTATTTT. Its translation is CASSNRQSSTDTQYF.

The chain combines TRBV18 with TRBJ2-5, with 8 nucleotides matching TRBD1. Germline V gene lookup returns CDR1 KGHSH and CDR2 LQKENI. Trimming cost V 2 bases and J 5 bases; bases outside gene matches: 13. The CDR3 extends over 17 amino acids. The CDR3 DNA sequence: TGTGCCAGCTCACCAATCACGGGGTCGACAGGGGAGGAGACCCAGTACTTC. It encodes CASSPITGSTGEETQYF.

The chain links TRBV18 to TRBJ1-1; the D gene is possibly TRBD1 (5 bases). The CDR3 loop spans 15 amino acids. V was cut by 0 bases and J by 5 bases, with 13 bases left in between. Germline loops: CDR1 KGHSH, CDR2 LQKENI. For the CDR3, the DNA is TGTGCCAGCTCACCACCGTCCCAGGGTGGAACTGAAGCTTTCTTT. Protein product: CASSPPSQGGTEAFF.

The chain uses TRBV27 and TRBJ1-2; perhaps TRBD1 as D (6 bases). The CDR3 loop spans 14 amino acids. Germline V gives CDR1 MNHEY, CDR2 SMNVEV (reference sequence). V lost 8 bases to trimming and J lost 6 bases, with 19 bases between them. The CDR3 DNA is TGTGCCAGCGGACGCTCCTCAGGGGTAGATGGCTACACCTTC. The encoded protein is CASGRSSGVDGYTF.